A single T cell receptor beta chain is shown here with its context. Its antigen remains unidentified. TCRdb keeps only in-frame clones here, not all; method: immunoSEQ multiplex PCR. The table has 120,000 or so clones, about 90% seen once. The source of the sample is a study of cytomegalovirus exposure and HLA in healthy donors. Study results and limitations: High sensitivity and specificity were reportedly achieved when the classifier diagnosed cytomegalovirus status. Most TCRs appeared rarely, but some public TCRs recurred in many donors.

The CDR3 length is 13 residues. The specimen sequenced was PBMCs. The chain joins TRBV21-1 to TRBJ2-7; the table names TRBD1, a call not compared with the DNA. TRBV21-1 is a known pseudogene. The TCR sequence derives from a woman in her late teens or twenties in good health and CMV-seronegative. The CDR3 DNA follows: TGTGCCAGCAGCATGGACAGCTCCTACGAGCAGTACTTC. This gives the protein CASSMDSSYEQYF.